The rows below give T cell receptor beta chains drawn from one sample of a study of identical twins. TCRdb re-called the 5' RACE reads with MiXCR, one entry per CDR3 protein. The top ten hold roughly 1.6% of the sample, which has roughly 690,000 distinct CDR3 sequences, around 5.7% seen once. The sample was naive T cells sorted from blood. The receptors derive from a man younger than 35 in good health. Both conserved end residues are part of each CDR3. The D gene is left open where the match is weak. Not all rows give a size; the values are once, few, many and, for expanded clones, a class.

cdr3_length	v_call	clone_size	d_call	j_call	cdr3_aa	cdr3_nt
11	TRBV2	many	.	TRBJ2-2	CASYSSGELFF	TGTGCCAGCTATAGCTCCGGGGAGCTGTTTTTT
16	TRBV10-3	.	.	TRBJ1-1	CAISESGSGGNTEAFF	TGTGCCATCAGTGAGTCGGGCTCGGGGGGGAACACTGAAGCTTTCTTT
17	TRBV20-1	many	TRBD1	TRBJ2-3	CSARGGRTGLRTDTQYF	TGCAGTGCTAGAGGAGGCAGGACAGGGCTAAGGACAGATACGCAGTATTTT
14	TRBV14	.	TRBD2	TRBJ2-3	CASSTSEGTDTQYF	TGTGCCAGCAGCACTAGCGAGGGAACAGATACGCAGTATTTT
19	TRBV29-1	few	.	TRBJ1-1	CSVEDRGGISGRRNTEAFF	TGCAGCGTTGAAGATAGGGGGGGTATTAGCGGGAGAAGGAACACTGAAGCTTTCTTT
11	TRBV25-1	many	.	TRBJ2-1	CASSRYREQFF	TGTGCCAGCAGTCGATATCGCGAGCAGTTCTTC
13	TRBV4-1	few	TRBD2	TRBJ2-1	CASGPAGLNEQFF	TGCGCCAGCGGACCAGCGGGACTCAATGAGCAGTTCTTC
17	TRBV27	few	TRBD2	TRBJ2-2	CASQKAGLAGVAGELFF	TGTGCCAGCCAAAAAGCGGGACTAGCGGGAGTGGCCGGGGAGCTGTTTTTT
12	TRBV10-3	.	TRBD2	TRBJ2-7	CAVKREPYEQYF	TGTGCCGTTAAGCGGGAGCCCTACGAGCAGTACTTC
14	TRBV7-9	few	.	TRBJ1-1	CASSLKGGNTEAFF	TGTGCCAGCAGCTTAAAGGGGGGGAACACTGAAGCTTTCTTT
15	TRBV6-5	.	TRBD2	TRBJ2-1	CASSYSGTSGDEQFF	TGTGCCAGCAGTTACTCCGGGACTAGCGGAGATGAGCAGTTCTTC
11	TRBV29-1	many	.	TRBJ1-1	CSVAIFTEAFF	TGCAGCGTTGCAATTTTCACTGAAGCTTTCTTT
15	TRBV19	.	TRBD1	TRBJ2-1	CASSARDRGKNEQFF	TGTGCCAGTAGTGCCCGGGACAGGGGTAAAAATGAGCAGTTCTTC
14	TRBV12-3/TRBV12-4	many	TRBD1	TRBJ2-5	CASSTPTGDETQYF	TGTGCCAGCAGCACCCCCACAGGGGACGAGACCCAGTACTTC
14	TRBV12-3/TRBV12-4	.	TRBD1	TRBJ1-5	CASSPGTGQQPQHF	TGTGCCAGCAGTCCCGGGACAGGGCAACAGCCCCAGCATTTT
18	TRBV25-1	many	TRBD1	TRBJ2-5	CASSEGYSGTGYQETQYF	TGTGCCAGCAGTGAAGGTTATTCCGGGACAGGGTACCAAGAGACCCAGTACTTC
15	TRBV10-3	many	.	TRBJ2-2	CAISLTDGNTGELFF	TGTGCCATCAGTCTCACGGACGGGAACACCGGGGAGCTGTTTTTT
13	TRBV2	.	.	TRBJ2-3	CASSEALRDTQYF	TGTGCCAGCAGTGAAGCCCTTAGGGATACGCAGTATTTT
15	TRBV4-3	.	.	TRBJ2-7	CASSQGEVPHYEQYF	TGCGCCAGCAGCCAAGGCGAGGTTCCTCACTACGAGCAGTACTTC
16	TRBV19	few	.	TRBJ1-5	CASSIATLYSNQPQHF	TGTGCCAGTAGTATTGCAACACTTTATAGCAATCAGCCCCAGCATTTT
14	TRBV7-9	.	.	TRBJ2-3	CASRGADRTDTQYF	TGTGCCAGCAGAGGAGCGGACCGCACAGATACGCAGTATTTT
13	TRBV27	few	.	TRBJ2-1	CASSEGVSNEQFF	TGTGCCAGCAGCGAGGGAGTAAGTAATGAGCAGTTCTTC
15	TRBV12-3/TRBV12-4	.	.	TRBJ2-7	CASSRPLAGRYEQYF	TGTGCCAGCAGCAGACCCTTGGCGGGAAGATACGAGCAGTACTTC
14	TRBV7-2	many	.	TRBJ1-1	CASSPYRVGTEAFF	TGTGCCAGCAGCCCCTACAGGGTTGGCACTGAAGCTTTCTTT
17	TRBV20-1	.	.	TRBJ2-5	CSAGHHDEAELQETQYF	TGCAGTGCTGGACACCACGACGAAGCGGAGTTACAAGAGACCCAGTACTTC
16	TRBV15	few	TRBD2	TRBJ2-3	CATSPALSGRTDTQYF	TGTGCCACCAGCCCCGCCCTTAGCGGGAGAACAGATACGCAGTATTTT
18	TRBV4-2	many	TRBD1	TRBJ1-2	CASSEAGLTGGGYYGYTF	TGTGCCAGCAGCGAAGCGGGGTTAACAGGGGGAGGGTACTATGGCTACACCTTC
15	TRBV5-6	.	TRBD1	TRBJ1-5	CASSLGTGHNQPQHF	TGTGCCAGCAGTCTCGGGACAGGGCATAATCAGCCCCAGCATTTT
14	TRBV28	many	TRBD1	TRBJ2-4	CASSPRTGKNIQYF	TGTGCCAGCAGTCCCAGGACAGGGAAAAACATTCAGTACTTC
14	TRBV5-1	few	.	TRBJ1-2	CASSSSRDFYGYTF	TGCGCCAGCAGCTCGTCCAGGGATTTCTATGGCTACACCTTC
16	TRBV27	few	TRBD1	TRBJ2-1	CASSPSPGQGAWEQFF	TGTGCCAGCAGCCCCTCCCCGGGACAGGGGGCTTGGGAGCAGTTCTTC
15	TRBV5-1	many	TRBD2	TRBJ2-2	CASIGLAGAAGELFF	TGCGCCAGCATTGGACTAGCGGGAGCCGCCGGGGAGCTGTTTTTT
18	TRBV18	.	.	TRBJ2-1	CASSPISAGGPNYNEQFF	TGTGCCAGCTCACCAATCTCTGCGGGCGGACCTAACTACAATGAGCAGTTCTTC
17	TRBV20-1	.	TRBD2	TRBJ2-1	CSARGGLAGGTYNEQFF	TGCAGTGCTAGAGGTGGACTAGCGGGAGGGACCTACAATGAGCAGTTCTTC
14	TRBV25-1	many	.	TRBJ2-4	CASSEAARGNIQYF	TGTGCCAGCAGTGAAGCGGCGCGGGGAAACATTCAGTACTTC
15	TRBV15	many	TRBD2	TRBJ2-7	CATSSRLAAPYEQYF	TGTGCCACCAGCAGCCGACTAGCGGCCCCCTACGAGCAGTACTTC
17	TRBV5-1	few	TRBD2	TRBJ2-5	CASSWGLAGEFKETQYF	TGCGCCAGCAGCTGGGGACTAGCGGGAGAGTTCAAAGAGACCCAGTACTTC
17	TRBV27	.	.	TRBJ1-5	CASSLLPPQGLDQPQHF	TGTGCCAGCAGTTTACTCCCGCCCCAGGGGCTGGATCAGCCCCAGCATTTT
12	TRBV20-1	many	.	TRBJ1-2	CSAIHANYGYTF	TGCAGTGCTATACACGCTAACTATGGCTACACCTTC
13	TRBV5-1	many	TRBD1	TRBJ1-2	CASSSGQVAGYTF	TGCGCCAGCAGCTCGGGACAGGTTGCTGGCTACACCTTC
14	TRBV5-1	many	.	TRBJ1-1	CASSLDMGGLEAFF	TGCGCCAGCAGCTTGGATATGGGAGGTCTTGAAGCTTTCTTT
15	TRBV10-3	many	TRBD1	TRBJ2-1	CAISELGQGGDEQFF	TGTGCCATCAGTGAGCTCGGACAGGGTGGGGATGAGCAGTTCTTC
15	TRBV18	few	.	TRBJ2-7	CASSPEALSRYEQYF	TGTGCCAGCTCACCAGAAGCTCTGTCGCGCTACGAGCAGTACTTC
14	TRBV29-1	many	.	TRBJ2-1	CSVEEFLLFNEQFF	TGCAGCGTTGAGGAGTTCCTTCTATTCAATGAGCAGTTCTTC
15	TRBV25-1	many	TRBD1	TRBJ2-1	CASRSGTGFDNEQFF	TGTGCCAGCAGATCCGGGACAGGGTTCGACAATGAGCAGTTCTTC
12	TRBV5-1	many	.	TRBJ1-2	CASRDIDYGYTF	TGCGCCAGCCGGGACATCGACTATGGCTACACCTTC
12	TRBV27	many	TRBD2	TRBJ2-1	CASSLPSGRQFF	TGTGCCAGCAGTTTACCCAGCGGGAGGCAGTTCTTC
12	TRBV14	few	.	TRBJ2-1	CASSQGRGQCNF	TGTGCCAGCAGCCAGGGCCGTGGGCAGTGTAACTTC
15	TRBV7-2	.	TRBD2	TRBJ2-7	CASSPLGSGLYEQYF	TGTGCCAGCAGCCCCCTTGGTAGCGGGCTCTACGAGCAGTACTTC
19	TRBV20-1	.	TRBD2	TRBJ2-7	CSARDTSSGSNLKGYEQYF	TGCAGTGCTAGAGATACGTCCAGCGGGAGTAACTTGAAGGGATACGAGCAGTACTTC
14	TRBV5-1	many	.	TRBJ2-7	CASSLVLAGGRKYF	TGCGCCAGCAGCTTGGTTCTGGCAGGGGGGCGCAAGTACTTC
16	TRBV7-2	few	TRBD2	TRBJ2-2	CASSLLAGGAPGELFF	TGTGCCAGCAGCTTATTAGCGGGAGGAGCTCCCGGGGAGCTGTTTTTT
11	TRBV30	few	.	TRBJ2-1	CAWSVRDEQFF	TGTGCCTGGAGTGTCCGAGATGAGCAGTTCTTC